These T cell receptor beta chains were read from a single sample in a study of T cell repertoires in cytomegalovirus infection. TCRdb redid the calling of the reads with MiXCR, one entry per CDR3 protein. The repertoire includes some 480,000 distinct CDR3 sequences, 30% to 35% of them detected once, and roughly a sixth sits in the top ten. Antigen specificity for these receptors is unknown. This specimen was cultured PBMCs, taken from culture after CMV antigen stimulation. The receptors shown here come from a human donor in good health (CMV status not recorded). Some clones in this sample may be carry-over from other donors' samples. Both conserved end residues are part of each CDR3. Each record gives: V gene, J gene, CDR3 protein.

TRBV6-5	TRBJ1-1	CASSAGTGRIGAFF
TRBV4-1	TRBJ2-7	CASSQGGRGEQYF
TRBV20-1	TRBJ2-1	CSARKQGAWDEQFF
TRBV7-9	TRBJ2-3	CASSRRDRVADTQYF
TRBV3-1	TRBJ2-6	CASSPDLGGGANVLTF
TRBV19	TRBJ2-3	CARPTSGKRPIIDTQYF
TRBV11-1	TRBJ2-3	CASSSERGHTDTQYF
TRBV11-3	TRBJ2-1	CASSPSLGGHEQFF
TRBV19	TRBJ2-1	CASSPTSGGDYNEQFF
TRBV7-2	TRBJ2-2	CASSLAAAGGTRLFF
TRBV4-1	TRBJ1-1	CASSHIRDRVGAFF
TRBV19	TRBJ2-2	CASMGGLEFANTGELFF